Below are 10 T cell receptor beta chains sequenced from a single sample in a study of vaccination effects on CD4 cells after COVID-19. Antigens for these TCRs are unknown. This table comes from immunoSEQ multiplex PCR, and its TCRdb copy is limited to in-frame clones, with some not included. The table shows approximately 15,000 clones, with 76% occurring only once. Sequencing was preceded by expansion of antigen-specific CD4+ T cells with viral peptide pools in the ViraFEST assay. Following 10 days of culture, CD4+ T cells were isolated. Documented for the person is a PCR-confirmed SARS-CoV-2 infection occurring between March and December 2020. Each participant was administered two doses of either the BNT162b2 or the mRNA-1273 vaccine. Specimen: CD4+ T cells from PBMCs cultured with SARS-CoV-2 spike peptides, collected after COVID-19 vaccination. All receptors come from a human donor who had a prior SARS-CoV-2 infection.

The J gene is TRBJ2-7, the V gene TRBV18, with TRBD1 matching over 7 bases. Trimming cost V 4 bases and J 7 bases; bases outside gene matches: 4. This CDR3 region has 12 residues. Germline CDR1 reads KGHSH; CDR2 reads LQKENI. The CDR3: CASSQGQEEQYF. CDR3 sequence (DNA): TGTGCCAGCTCACAAGGACAGGAAGAGCAGTACTTC.

The rearrangement joins TRBV5-8 to TRBJ1-3; D uncertain. Germline V lookup: CDR1 SGHTS, CDR2 YDEGEE. The length of the CDR3 is 14 residues. V was clipped by 2 bases and J by 9 bases, with 15 bases between them. The CDR3 sequence: CASSLGRDPVTIYF. DNA of the CDR3: TGTGCCAGCAGCTTAGGTCGCGATCCGGTCACCATATATTTT.

V and J are TRBV2 and TRBJ1-4; possible D gene TRBD1, 6 bases. The CDR3 contains 16 residues. CDR1 is SNHLY and CDR2 is FYNNEI in the germline V gene. V shed 9 bases and J shed 8 bases, with 25 bases lying between them. Here the CDR3 DNA reads TGTGCCAGTGCGACGGGCAGGGGAAGTCGGGGAGAAAAACTGTTTTTT. Its protein product is CASATGRGSRGEKLFF.

The chain couples TRBV7-8 to TRBJ1-4; D is perhaps TRBD1 (5 bases). There are 15 residues in the CDR3. In germline, CDR1 is SGHVS, CDR2 FQNEAQ. The V gene lost 5 bases and the J gene lost 8 bases, with 18 bases spanning the gap. CDR3 loop: CASSPQGTANEKLFF. CDR3 in DNA: TGTGCCAGCAGCCCCCAAGGGACCGCAAACGAAAAACTGTTTTTT.

V and J are TRBV5-5 and TRBJ2-3; no clear D. V was clipped by 6 bases and J by 6 bases, with 11 bases between them. The germline V gene encodes CDR1 SGHKS and CDR2 YYEKEE (reference sequence). This CDR3 region has 12 residues. In DNA, the CDR3 is TGTGCCAGCAACGCCTTTGGGGATACGCAGTATTTT. Its translation is CASNAFGDTQYF.

The V gene is TRBV3-1 (or the pseudogene TRBV3-2), the J gene TRBJ1-4; D might be TRBD1 (5 bases). Germline lookup yields CDR1 LGHDT and CDR2 YNNKEL (reference sequence). Trimming cost V 1 base and J 6 bases, with 12 bases left between them. The CDR3 loop spans 15 amino acids. This CDR3 is CASSQGGGRDEKLFF. The CDR3 DNA is TGTGCCAGCAGCCAAGGGGGCGGAAGAGATGAAAAACTGTTTTTT.

The chain employs TRBV12-3 or TRBV12-4 and TRBJ2-1, with TRBD2 identical over 7 bases. The ends lost 4 bases at V and 9 bases at J; junction bases unmatched: 6. The CDR3 loop spans 13 amino acids. In DNA form, the CDR3 reads TGTGCCAGCAGTTCTTCTAGCGGAGCTGAGCAGTTCTTC. As protein: CASSSSSGAEQFF.

This clone has only a few counts. The V and J genes are TRBV7-3 and TRBJ2-7; 11 bases map to TRBD2. V lost 5 bases, J lost 0 bases, and 18 bases stayed unmatched. The V gene's germline CDR1 is SGHTA and CDR2 FQGTGA. This CDR3 is 20 amino acids long. The CDR3 spells CASSVIMTSGVPSFSYEQYF. The CDR3, as DNA: TGTGCCAGCAGCGTAATCATGACTAGCGGGGTCCCTTCTTTCTCCTACGAGCAGTACTTC.

The chain carries TRBV7-9 and TRBJ2-4; D possibly matches TRBD1 or TRBD2 (7 bases each). The germline gives CDR1 SEHNR, CDR2 FQNEAQ (reference sequence). V was pared by 5 bases and J by 8 bases, with 16 bases between. This CDR3 region has 14 residues. The CDR3 DNA follows: TGTGCCAGCAGCATCGACAGGGCGGGGGACATTCAGTACTTC. It encodes CASSIDRAGDIQYF. Filled out from reference TRBV7-9 and TRBJ2-4, the complete variable domain reads DTGVSQNPRHKITKRGQNVTFRCDPISEHNRLYWYRQTLGQGPEFLTYFQNEAQLEKSRLLSDRFSAERPKGSFSTLEIQRTEQGDSAMYLCASSIDRAGDIQYFGAGTRLSVL.

This sequence joins TRBV27 and TRBJ2-1; D is possibly TRBD1 or TRBD2 (6 bases each). Between the trimmed V and J ends, which lost 4 bases and 1 base, there was a span of 20 bases. The V gene's germline CDR1 is MNHEY and CDR2 SMNVEV (reference sequence). This CDR3 is 18 amino acids long. DNA for the CDR3: TGTGCCAGCAGTTCAAAGAGAGGGGGGAGAGTTTCCTACAATGAGCAGTTCTTC. Residues: CASSSKRGGRVSYNEQFF.